The 26 T cell receptor beta chains presented below share a single source sample, sequenced in a study of regulatory T cells in long-lasting Graves disease. The time point: newly diagnosed GD, antithyroid drugs for less than 3 months. Isolated PBMC RNA provided the starting material for the TCR library. TCR beta libraries were built with iRepertoire HTBI primers and Arm-PCR of CDR3 regions. One entry per CDR3 protein results from TCRdb running MiXCR on the multiplex PCR reads. The sample consists of about 440,000 distinct CDR3 sequences, 16% of them appearing once. These data were likewise used in another study, on T cells in Graves' hyperthyroidism and ophthalmopathy.

The starting material was peripheral blood mononuclear cells (PBMCs), obtained at new diagnosis, from a patient treated with antithyroid drugs. All receptors come from a woman aged 18-29 years with Graves disease.

The chain combines TRBV7-9 with TRBJ2-7; D unclear. The CDR3 spans 14 residues. Germline CDR1 and CDR2: SEHNR and FQNEAQ (reference sequence). V dropped 3 bases and J dropped 0 bases, with 9 bases sitting between them. This CDR3 reads CASSFSRSSYEQYF. CDR3 coding DNA: TGTGCCAGCAGCTTTTCCAGGAGCTCCTACGAGCAGTACTTC.

The V and J genes are TRBV24-1 and TRBJ2-3; no firm D call. Deletions cut 4 bases from V and 4 bases from J, with 17 bases between. CDR1 is KGHDR, CDR2 SFDVKD, per germline. CDR3 size: 16 residues. This CDR3 reads CATSDPKLDLSDTQYF. CDR3 nucleotide sequence: TGTGCCACCAGTGACCCGAAATTAGACTTGTCAGATACGCAGTATTTT.

This clonotype was observed at least ten times. The chain carries TRBV29-1 and TRBJ2-7, with no clear D. CDR1 is SQVTM, CDR2 ANQGSEA, per germline. The CDR3 loop spans 13 amino acids. The germline V and J ends were trimmed by 2 bases and 2 bases, with 10 bases remaining between them. The CDR3 protein is CSVESGPAYEQYF. The CDR3 region has the DNA TGCAGCGTTGAATCGGGTCCGGCCTACGAGCAGTACTTC.

The gene calls are TRBV3-1 and TRBJ1-3; D unresolved. Trimming took 8 bases from V and 1 from J, leaving 6 bases between them. There are 12 residues in the CDR3. Germline-derived CDR1 and CDR2 are LGHDT and YNNKEL (reference sequence). The CDR3 DNA follows: TGTGCCAGCCAGATTTCTGGAAACACCATATATTTT. It yields the protein CASQISGNTIYF. Looking up the rest from reference TRBV3-1 and TRBJ1-3 gives the full variable domain: DTAVSQTPKYLVTQMGNDKSIKCEQNLGHDTMYWYKQDSKKFLKIMFSYNNKELIINETVPNRFSPKSPDKAHLNLHINSLELGDSAVYFCASQISGNTIYFGEGSWLTVV.

This chain joins TRBV5-1 and TRBJ2-7; either TRBD1 or TRBD2 may fit D (5 bases each). CDR3 length equals 14 residues. CDR1 and CDR2 (germline): SGHRS, YFSETQ. V lost 0 bases to trimming and J lost 6 bases, with 13 bases between them. CDR3 sequence reads: CASSLDGSGPEQYF. The DNA of the CDR3 is TGCGCCAGCAGCTTGGACGGGTCGGGGCCCGAGCAGTACTTC.

There are many counts of this clonotype. V gene TRBV24-1 combines with J gene TRBJ2-1; the D gene could be TRBD1 or TRBD2 (5 bases each). Germline V lookup: CDR1 KGHDR, CDR2 SFDVKD. The CDR3 runs to 12 residues. Trimming left V 7 bases short and J 5 bases short, with 8 bases between. The CDR3 DNA is TGTGCCACCAGCGGGGCAAACAATGAGCAGTTCTTC. Translation gives CATSGANNEQFF.

In regard to this clonotype: One end of the junction fails to match germline, which may point to a read error. The gene calls are TRBV3-1 and TRBJ1-3, with D unresolved. The CDR3 length is 15 residues. The germline gives CDR1 LGHDT, CDR2 YNNKEL (reference sequence). The CDR3 region is CASSQGGLSGNIIYF. CDR3 bases: TGTGCCAGCAGCCAAGGCGGGCTCTCTGGAAACATCATATATTTT.

The table lists this clonotype with a count of one. A read error may be the cause here, since a much bigger clone is one base away. The chain combines TRBV2 with TRBJ2-7; 10 bases are shared with TRBD2. CDR1 is SNHLY, CDR2 FYNNEI, per germline. The CDR3 has 11 residues. The CDR3 loop is CVSRLAGEQYF. CDR3 DNA sequence: TGTGTCAGCAGACTAGCGGGTGAGCAGTACTTC. Combining the CDR3 with reference TRBV2 and TRBJ2-7 gives the whole variable domain EPEVTQTPSHQVTQMGQEVILRCVPISNHLYFYWYRQILGQKVEFLVSFYNNEISEKSEIFDDQFSVERPDGSNFTLKIRSTKLEDSAMYFCVSRLAGEQYFGPGTRLTVT.

This clonotype was observed many times. This chain connects TRBV28 to TRBJ2-4, with TRBD1 identical over 8 bases. This CDR3 spans 15 amino acids. Germline loops: CDR1 MDHEN, CDR2 SYDVKM. Trimming cost V 5 bases and J 3 bases; bases outside gene matches: 6. The CDR3 DNA is TGTGCCAGCAGTCAAGAACAGGGGGTCAAAAACATTCAGTACTTC. Its translation is CASSQEQGVKNIQYF.

This clonotype has at least ten counts. The chain links TRBV28 to TRBJ2-3; D perhaps matches TRBD1 (6 bases). The V gene lost 1 base and the J gene lost 2 bases, with 13 bases spanning the gap. There are 16 residues in the CDR3. CDR1 is MDHEN and CDR2 is SYDVKM in the germline V gene. The DNA of the CDR3 is TGTGCCAGCAGTTTATTCCGGGACACCTCCACAGATACGCAGTATTTT. Translating gives CASSLFRDTSTDTQYF. Filled out from reference TRBV28 and TRBJ2-3, the complete variable domain reads DVKVTQSSRYLVKRTGEKVFLECVQDMDHENMFWYRQDPGLGLRLIYFSYDVKMKEKGDIPEGYSVSREKKERFSLILESASTNQTSMYLCASSLFRDTSTDTQYFGPGTRLTVL.

The rearrangement links TRBV5-1 to TRBJ1-1; possible D gene TRBD1, 6 bases. Germline CDR1 and CDR2: SGHRS and YFSETQ. The CDR3 loop spans 16 amino acids. V shed 2 bases and J shed 1 base, with 15 bases lying between them. The CDR3 reads CASSFGGDLGNTEAFF. The CDR3 bases are TGCGCCAGCAGCTTTGGGGGCGATTTGGGGAACACTGAAGCTTTCTTT.

In its sample, this clonotype was seen many times. This chain joins TRBV7-6 and TRBJ2-5; 14 bases fit TRBD2. Trimming removed 1 base from V and 0 bases from J; junction bases left unmatched: 10. The CDR3 spans 20 residues. CDR1 and CDR2 (germline): SGHVS, FNYEAQ. This CDR3 reads CASSLGPGTSGSAYQETQYF. DNA of the CDR3: TGTGCCAGCAGCTTAGGCCCCGGGACTAGCGGGAGTGCGTACCAAGAGACCCAGTACTTC. Full variable domain (remainder filled in from reference TRBV7-6 and TRBJ2-5): GAGVSQSPRYKVTKRGQDVALRCDPISGHVSLYWYRQALGQGPEFLTYFNYEAQQDKSGLPNDRFSAERPEGSISTLTIQRTEQRDSAMYRCASSLGPGTSGSAYQETQYFGPGTRLLVL.

This clonotype was detected many times. CDR3 DNA sequence: TGTGCCAGCAGGAACCGGGACAGTTCGTCCTACGAGCAGTACTTC. Protein sequence: CASRNRDSSSYEQYF. The chain uses TRBV12-3 or TRBV12-4 and TRBJ2-7; 7 bases are a match to TRBD1. J was trimmed by 1 base and V by 6 bases; bases with no gene match: 9. The CDR3 consists of 15 residues.

This clonotype was recorded many times. The CDR3 is CASSQTSGVLDEQFF. The CDR3 DNA is TGTGCCAGCAGTCAGACTAGCGGGGTCCTCGATGAGCAGTTCTTC. J is TRBJ2-1 and V is TRBV11-2, with 11 positions matching TRBD2. CDR3 length equals 15 residues. Trimming at V came to 6 bases and at J to 8 bases, leaving 9 bases not matched to a gene. Per germline, CDR1 SGHAT and CDR2 FQNNGV.

This clonotype has at least ten counts. Here the CDR3 reads CASSREGLAGEEQYF. CDR3 nucleotides: TGTGCCAGCAGTCGCGAAGGGCTAGCGGGAGAGGAGCAGTACTTC. The V gene is TRBV28, the J gene TRBJ2-7, with 10 nucleotides matching TRBD2. The V gene's germline CDR1 is MDHEN and CDR2 SYDVKM. CDR3 length: 15 residues. Losses at the gene ends were 5 bases for V and 7 bases for J; bases not matched to a gene: 11.

The chain combines TRBV16 with TRBJ2-3, with TRBD1 as a possible D gene (6 bases). TRBJ2-7 explains the end of the DNA better; the J call may be wrong. CDR3 size: 13 residues. Germline CDR1 is KGHSY and CDR2 is FQNENV. The CDR3 nucleotides are TGTGCCAGTATGAGGACAGCGAGTTACGAGCAGTACTTC. It encodes CASMRTASYEQYF.

This clonotype was recorded at least ten times. The chain uses TRBV12-5 and TRBJ1-1; D uncertain. Trimming cost V 5 bases and J 4 bases, with 11 bases left between them. Germline loops: CDR1 LGHNT, CDR2 FRNRAP. CDR3 length: 13 residues. The CDR3 loop reads CASGLGYGTEAFF. In DNA form, the CDR3 reads TGTGCTAGTGGTCTCGGGTACGGCACTGAAGCTTTCTTT.

Details on this clonotype: One end of the junction varies from germline; a read error may be responsible. This chain links TRBV5-6 with TRBJ2-7; D is unresolved. There are 15 residues in the CDR3. Germline values: CDR1 SGHDT, CDR2 YYEEEE. CDR3 DNA: TGTGCCAGCAGATTGGCCCAACAGCGTCCCTACGAGCAGTACTTC. Translation: CASRLAQQRPYEQYF.

The table lists this clonotype with many counts. The J gene is TRBJ2-6, the V gene TRBV7-3; D is perhaps TRBD1 (6 bases). The CDR3 length is 15 residues. Germline V gene sequence: CDR1 SGHTA, CDR2 FQGTGA. V was cut by 5 bases and J by 4 bases, with 12 bases left in between. The CDR3 coding sequence is TGTGCCAGCAGCACCCAGGGGACGGGGGCCAACGTCCTGACTTTC. The encoded protein is CASSTQGTGANVLTF.

CDR3 DNA: TGCAGTGCTAGAGCCGGCATCACCACCTACGAGCAGTACTTC. This translates into CSARAGITTYEQYF. The V call is TRBV20-1, the J call TRBJ2-7; D not certain. Germline-derived CDR1 and CDR2 are DFQATT and SNEGSKA (reference sequence). The CDR3 has 14 amino acids. The V and J ends lost 1 base and 2 bases respectively, with 12 bases between them.

Only a few counts were recorded for this clonotype. This chain links TRBV5-1 with TRBJ2-6; D is unclear. The V gene lost 7 bases and the J gene lost 0 bases, with 11 bases spanning the gap. The CDR3 runs 15 residues. Germline loops: CDR1 SGHRS, CDR2 YFSETQ. The CDR3 region is CASGPLASGANVLTF. CDR3 DNA sequence: TGCGCCAGCGGCCCCTTGGCCTCTGGGGCCAACGTCCTGACTTTC.

The V call is TRBV5-1, the J call TRBJ1-4, with D possibly being TRBD1 (5 bases). The CDR3 extends over 17 amino acids. Germline-derived CDR1 and CDR2 are SGHRS and YFSETQ. The V gene lost 1 base and the J gene lost 0 bases, with 13 bases spanning the gap. The CDR3 is CASSLTGVHATNEKLFF. In DNA, the CDR3 is TGCGCCAGCAGCTTGACAGGCGTACATGCAACTAATGAAAAACTGTTTTTT.

CDR3 region: CATSTFLGLAGPAGELFF. DNA for the CDR3: TGTGCCACCAGCACTTTCTTAGGACTAGCGGGTCCGGCTGGGGAGCTGTTTTTT. The chain joins TRBV15 to TRBJ2-2; 11 nucleotides line up with TRBD2. Germline V gives CDR1 LNHNV, CDR2 YYDKDF (reference sequence). The junction had 15 bases not matched to a gene; V was cut back by 4 bases and J by 8 bases. The CDR3 runs to 18 residues. The full variable domain, its missing parts supplied by reference TRBV15 and TRBJ2-2, is DAMVIQNPRYQVTQFGKPVTLSCSQTLNHNVMYWYQQKSSQAPKLLFHYYDKDFNNEADTPDNFQSRRPNTSFCFLDIRSPGLGDTAMYLCATSTFLGLAGPAGELFFGEGSRLTVL.

The sample holds many counts of this clonotype. The chain carries TRBV11-3 and TRBJ2-2, with D possibly being TRBD1 (5 bases). The CDR3 extends over 12 amino acids. Per germline, CDR1 SGHNT and CDR2 YENEEA. The V end was cut by 6 bases, the J end by 6 bases, with 8 bases between. The CDR3 here is CASRWGPGELFF. For the CDR3, the DNA is TGTGCCAGCAGATGGGGCCCCGGGGAGCTGTTTTTT. The complete variable domain, with remaining parts taken from reference TRBV11-3 and TRBJ2-2, reads EAGVVQSPRYKIIEKKQPVAFWCNPISGHNTLYWYLQNLGQGPELLIRYENEEAVDDSQLPKDRFSAERLKGVDSTLKIQPAELGDSAVYLCASRWGPGELFFGEGSRLTVL.

As to this clonotype: Germline is not matched at one junction end, which may reflect a read error. J is TRBJ2-3 and V is TRBV7-8; D possibly corresponds to TRBD2 (5 bases). This CDR3 region has 11 residues. Germline assignment: CDR1 SGHVS and CDR2 FQNEAQ. CDR3 nucleotide sequence: TGTGCCAGCAGCCCAGACCGACTACAGCGTTTT. This translates into CASSPDRLQRF.

This chain connects TRBV7-8 to TRBJ2-7, with TRBD1 identical over 10 bases. The junction had 18 bases not matched to a gene; V was cut back by 2 bases and J by 2 bases. The germline gives CDR1 SGHVS, CDR2 FQNEAQ. The CDR3 length is 20 residues. CDR3 loop: CASSLWPGQGFCHRTYEQYF. CDR3 DNA: TGTGCCAGCAGCTTATGGCCGGGACAGGGGTTTTGTCACCGTACCTACGAGCAGTACTTC.